Below are 18 T cell receptor beta chains sequenced from a single sample in a study of CD8 T cells in ankylosing spondylitis. TCRdb ran MiXCR on the 5' RACE reads and lists one entry per CDR3 protein. The table has 150,000 or so distinct CDR3 sequences, 9.5% to 10% seen once; the top ten hold more than 13%. Sequenced: blood, either unsorted or a sorted T cell fraction (not recorded which). The receptors stem from a female donor with ankylosing spondylitis or in good health (not recorded which).

Many counts were recorded for this clonotype. This chain links TRBV11-2 with TRBJ2-1, with TRBD2 matching 13 bases. The CDR3 is 18 residues long. Germline assignment: CDR1 SGHAT and CDR2 FQNNGV. Losses at the gene ends were 0 bases for V and 7 bases for J; bases not matched to a gene: 9. DNA of the CDR3: TGTGCCAGCAGCTTAGAGGCGACTAGCGGGAGGTTTCAGAATGAGCAGTTCTTC. Residues: CASSLEATSGRFQNEQFF.

The chain joins TRBV19 to TRBJ2-6, with D possibly being TRBD2 (6 bases). The CDR3 extends over 15 amino acids. The V end was cut by 7 bases, the J end by 1 base, with 11 bases between. The germline V gene encodes CDR1 LNHDA and CDR2 SQIVND (reference sequence). The CDR3 sequence: CASIGGVSGANVLTF. CDR3 bases: TGTGCCAGTATCGGGGGAGTATCTGGGGCCAACGTCCTGACTTTC.

The chain carries TRBV9 and TRBJ2-6; 12 bases fit TRBD2. The V gene end was trimmed by 4 bases and the J gene end by 0 bases; junction bases not matched to a gene: 8. Per germline, CDR1 SGDLS and CDR2 YYNGEE. The CDR3 has 19 residues. The DNA of the CDR3 is TGTGCCAGCAGCCCCGGGACTAGCGGGCCTTTCTCTGGGGCCAACGTCCTGACTTTC. Its translation: CASSPGTSGPFSGANVLTF.

There are a few counts of this clonotype. The CDR3 bases are TGCGCCAGCAGCTTGGGGGGCGGGGAGCACAATGAGCAGTTCTTC. Its protein product is CASSLGGGEHNEQFF. V usage is TRBV5-1 and J usage is TRBJ2-1; a weak D match, TRBD2 (6 bases). Per the germline V gene, CDR1 is SGHRS and CDR2 is YFSETQ. Trimming cost V 0 bases and J 5 bases, with 12 bases left between them. CDR3 length equals 15 residues.

V usage is TRBV20-1 and J usage is TRBJ2-7; 9 bases line up with TRBD2. V dropped 0 bases and J dropped 7; count of bases not matched to a gene: 10. Per germline, CDR1 DFQATT and CDR2 SNEGSKA (reference sequence). This CDR3 is built from 15 residues. The CDR3 loop is CSARDYGTSRREQYF. CDR3 bases: TGCAGTGCTAGAGATTACGGGACTAGCAGGAGAGAGCAGTACTTC.

This clonotype was counted a few times. The chain couples TRBV28 to TRBJ2-1; 9 positions agree with TRBD1. Looked up from germline, CDR1 is MDHEN and CDR2 is SYDVKM. The CDR3 has 16 amino acids. Unmatched junction bases numbered 13, after V lost 6 bases and J lost 7 bases. DNA of the CDR3: TGTGCCAGCAGACGCACTTGGGACAGGGCGGTGAATGAGCAGTTCTTC. As protein: CASRRTWDRAVNEQFF.

This sequence joins TRBV27 and TRBJ2-3; D may be TRBD1 (6 bases). This CDR3 spans 14 amino acids. The germline CDR1 and CDR2 sequences are MNHEY and SMNVEV (reference sequence). V was clipped by 4 bases and J by 2 bases, with 10 bases between them. DNA of the CDR3: TGTGCCAGCAGTTCCGGGACAAACACAGATACGCAGTATTTT. Amino acids: CASSSGTNTDTQYF.

The chain carries TRBV6-5 and TRBJ1-1, with D unclear. The CDR3 is made up of 9 amino acids. V lost 10 bases and J 2 bases, leaving 2 bases between the germline ends. The germline gives CDR1 MNHEY, CDR2 SVGAGI. The CDR3 loop reads CATNTEAFF. CDR3 nucleotide sequence: TGTGCCACAAACACTGAAGCTTTCTTT.

This clonotype turned up a few times. The V and J genes are TRBV4-3 and TRBJ2-2; no clear D. In germline, CDR1 is LGHNA, CDR2 YSLEER. This CDR3 spans 16 amino acids. The V and J ends lost 0 bases and 4 bases respectively, with 12 bases between them. Written as DNA, the CDR3 is TGCGCCAGCAGCCAAGATCAAGTTCGCGGCACCGGGGAGCTGTTTTTT. Protein sequence: CASSQDQVRGTGELFF.

This clonotype occurred many times. The chain uses TRBV3-1 and TRBJ1-1; no firm D call. The CDR3 length is 12 residues. The germline V gene encodes CDR1 LGHDT and CDR2 YNNKEL (reference sequence). The V end was cut by 7 bases, the J end by 3 bases, with 9 bases between. DNA for the CDR3: TGTGCCAGCACCGATTGGGACACTGAAGCTTTCTTT. As protein: CASTDWDTEAFF.

This clonotype was seen more than once but under ten times. The chain employs TRBV4-2 and TRBJ2-2; unclear D gene. The CDR3 extends over 12 amino acids. The V and J ends lost 0 bases and 6 bases respectively, with 2 bases between them. Germline CDR1 and CDR2: LGHNA and YNFKEQ. Here the CDR3 reads CASSQDAGELFF. Written as DNA, the CDR3 is TGTGCCAGCAGCCAAGATGCCGGGGAGCTGTTTTTT.

This clonotype was detected a few times. V and J are TRBV4-3 and TRBJ2-7; TRBD2 matches at 12 bases. The V gene end was trimmed by 1 base and the J gene end by 5 bases; junction bases not matched to a gene: 3. Germline V gene sequence: CDR1 LGHNA, CDR2 YSLEER. The CDR3 is 15 residues long. The DNA of the CDR3 is TGCGCCAGCAGCCAAGGGACTAGCGGGAACAACGAGCAGTACTTC. Amino acids: CASSQGTSGNNEQYF.

The chain employs TRBV6-2 or TRBV6-3 and TRBJ2-7, with 9 bases identical to TRBD2. V dropped 0 bases and J dropped 3; count of bases not matched to a gene: 3. Germline-derived CDR1 and CDR2 are MNHEY and SVGEGT. This CDR3 region has 15 residues. The DNA of the CDR3 is TGTGCCAGCAGTTACTCAGAGACTAGCGGCTACGAGCAGTACTTC. Amino acids: CASSYSETSGYEQYF.

This chain links TRBV28 with TRBJ2-3; D possibly corresponds to TRBD2 (5 bases). CDR1 MDHEN and CDR2 SYDVKM come from the germline V gene. Trimming removed 8 bases from V and 6 bases from J, with 15 bases in between. The CDR3 is 13 amino acids. The CDR3 here is CASSRSGFDTQYF. The DNA for the CDR3 is TGTGCCAGCTCAAGGAGCGGTTTCGATACGCAGTATTTT.

In this sample, this clonotype turned up a few times. The genes are TRBV9 and TRBJ2-3; TRBD2 agrees at 9 bases. CDR1 SGDLS and CDR2 YYNGEE come from the germline V gene. CDR3 length: 16 residues. The V segment lost 5 bases and the J segment 2 bases; nucleotides outside the gene matches: 9. The CDR3: CASSGGTSPYTDTQYF. Here the CDR3 DNA reads TGTGCCAGCAGTGGCGGGACTAGCCCCTACACAGATACGCAGTATTTT.

The chain couples TRBV28 to TRBJ1-5; D is ambiguous. Trimming cost V 6 bases and J 7 bases, with 10 bases left between them. Germline loops: CDR1 MDHEN, CDR2 SYDVKM. The CDR3 runs 12 residues. CDR3 amino acids: CASRARRQPQHF. CDR3 nucleotides: TGTGCCAGCAGGGCGAGGAGGCAGCCCCAGCATTTT.

A few counts support this clonotype. The J gene is TRBJ2-3, the V gene TRBV7-3, with 10 bases aligning to TRBD2. After removal of 2 bases from V and 0 bases from J, the junction contained 8 bases not matched to a gene. The germline V gene has CDR1 SGHTA and CDR2 FQGTGA. CDR3 length: 18 amino acids. The CDR3 DNA follows: TGTGCCAGCAGCTTATCGGCTAGCGGGAGACCCAGCACAGATACGCAGTATTTT. Its protein is CASSLSASGRPSTDTQYF.

This clonotype was seen at least ten times. The rearrangement uses TRBV4-3 and TRBJ1-6; the D gene is possibly TRBD1 (5 bases). The CDR3 spans 15 residues. Germline assignment: CDR1 LGHNA and CDR2 YSLEER. Trimming took off 5 bases at V and 9 bases at J, with 17 bases between the two ends. Written as DNA, the CDR3 is TGCGCCAGCAGCGATGACAGAGGTAGTACTTCACCCCTCCACTTT. This translates into CASSDDRGSTSPLHF.